The TCR beta chain described here comes from a study of shared clonotypes between healthy human individuals. Method: immunoSEQ multiplex PCR; TCRdb's copy keeps in-frame clones and lacks some. The profile shows approximately 2,000,000 clones, approximately 90% of them singletons. Trimming shortened V by 2 bases and J by 0 bases, and 13 bases separated the two germline ends. Germline V gives CDR1 GTSNPN, CDR2 SVGIG (reference sequence). The CDR3 runs to 15 residues. A note on this clone: Antigen specificity is unknown.

A CD45RA-negative memory subset and a CD45RA+ naive subset were separated from the CD4+ cells. General observations from the study: Naive subsets usually exceeded memory subsets in estimated richness. Clonotypes shared by all four donors outscored non-shared clonotypes in generation probability. Limitation of the genetic and exposure-history diversity represented came from the few donors.

The clonotype was recovered from a man aged 18 to 29 in good health. Some clones in this sample may be carry-over from other donors' samples. This chain uses TRBV30 with TRBJ1-1; tentatively, D is TRBD1 (5 bases). What was sequenced was naive CD4+ T cells from PBMCs. Subset reported: CD45RA+ positively selected. CDR3 protein: CAWSLWGSMNTEAFF. The DNA of the CDR3 is TGTGCCTGGAGTCTCTGGGGCAGCATGAACACTGAAGCTTTCTTT.